This T cell receptor (beta chain) was recovered during a study of beta chain features in type 1 diabetes. This clone has ten or more counts. Its antigen is not known. General study findings and limits: PCR may have favored shorter templates equally in patients and controls. Type 1 diabetes patients had TCRB CDR3s that were shorter (moderately but significantly so) in all four CD4+ subsets. Cells that show high TCR expression could be over-represented by cDNA sequencing.

Sorted CD4+ subsets: naive, central memory, regulatory, stem cell-like memory (CD45RO/CCR7/CD25/CD127/CD95/CD27 panel). The CDR3 has 12 amino acids. The whole isolated RNA underwent reverse transcription, so sequencing captured expressed TCRB transcripts. Libraries were prepared by immunoSEQ multiplex PCR; TCRdb keeps only in-frame clonotypes and omits some of them. The sample holds 150,000 to 190,000 clones, about 8.1% seen once. The sequence derives from a young man in good health. Sequencing input: central memory CD4+ T cells from blood. V usage is TRBV21-1 and J usage is TRBJ2-1; the table's D gene call, TRBD2, was not cross checked with the DNA. TRBV21-1 is a listed pseudogene. CDR3 region: CASSLSDLGQFF. CDR3 nucleotides: TGTGCCAGCAGCCTAAGCGACCTGGGGCAGTTCTTC.